The rows below give T cell receptor beta chains drawn from one sample of a study of blood T cell repertoires in COVID-19. This table comes from immunoSEQ multiplex PCR, and its TCRdb copy is limited to in-frame clones, with some not included. The table includes about 250,000 clones, about four fifths detected once. Sequencing input: peripheral blood. These receptors were obtained from a man aged 40-49 years with active or convalescent COVID-19. Both conserved end residues are part of each CDR3. The D gene is left open where the match is weak. Clone sizes are given selectively: once, few, many, or a class where the clone is expanded.

D: TRBD2; V: TRBV5-1; size: .; J: TRBJ2-1; DNA: TGCGCCAGCAGCTTAACTAGCGGGAGACTCACCTACAATGAGCAGTTCTTC; CDR3: CASSLTSGRLTYNEQFF
D: TRBD2; V: TRBV3-1/TRBV3-2; size: .; J: TRBJ2-7; DNA: TGTGCCAGCAGCCAAGGTGCCCTAGCGGGGTACTACGAGCAGTACTTC; CDR3: CASSQGALAGYYEQYF
D: .; V: TRBV6-5; size: .; J: TRBJ2-2; DNA: TGTGCCAGCAGTTTGGACAGAGGGGACACCGGGGAGCTGTTTTTT; CDR3: CASSLDRGDTGELFF
D: .; V: TRBV21-1; size: .; J: TRBJ2-7; DNA: TGTGCCAGCAGCAAAAGGGCTTGTGGGGACAGGGATACCTCCTACGAGCAGTACTTC; CDR3: CASSKRACGDRDTSYEQYF
D: TRBD2; V: TRBV7-2; size: .; J: TRBJ2-1; DNA: TGTGCCAGCAGCTTAAGCGGGAACTCCTACAATGAGCAGTTCTTC; CDR3: CASSLSGNSYNEQFF
D: TRBD1; V: TRBV5-1; size: .; J: TRBJ2-1; DNA: TGCGCCAGCAGCACCGGGGACAGGGGGCAAGGCAATGAGCAGTTCTTC; CDR3: CASSTGDRGQGNEQFF
D: TRBD1; V: TRBV18; size: .; J: TRBJ1-1; DNA: TGTGCCAGCTCACCGGACAGGGTGGACACTGAAGCTTTCTTT; CDR3: CASSPDRVDTEAFF
D: .; V: TRBV27; size: few; J: TRBJ1-1; DNA: TGTGCCAGCAGCCGCGGGACGGTAGAGGAAGCTTTCTTT; CDR3: CASSRGTVEEAFF
D: .; V: TRBV30; size: .; J: TRBJ1-1; DNA: TGTGCCTGGATGTTTACCGAGATGGCTGAAGCTTTCTTT; CDR3: CAWMFTEMAEAFF
D: .; V: TRBV30; size: .; J: TRBJ2-2; DNA: TGTGCCTGGAGTGTACTTGCGGGGGCGGGGTGGAAGGCCACCGGGGAGCTGTTTTTT; CDR3: CAWSVLAGAGWKATGELFF
D: TRBD1; V: TRBV27; size: .; J: TRBJ1-2; DNA: TGTGCCAGCAGTTACAGGGGGGCCTATGGCTACACCTTC; CDR3: CASSYRGAYGYTF
D: .; V: TRBV6-5; size: .; J: TRBJ1-1; DNA: TGTGCCAGCTTATGGGGAGGAGACACTGAAGCTTTCTTT; CDR3: CASLWGGDTEAFF
D: TRBD2; V: TRBV4-2; size: .; J: TRBJ2-5; DNA: TGTGCCAGCAGCCAAGCTACGACTAGCGGGGGGGCGGGAGAGACCCAGTACTTC; CDR3: CASSQATTSGGAGETQYF
D: .; V: TRBV3-1/TRBV3-2; size: .; J: TRBJ2-5; DNA: TGTGCCAGCAGCGCGACTCTAGCGCAATCGGAGACCCAGTACTTC; CDR3: CASSATLAQSETQYF
D: .; V: TRBV4-1; size: .; J: TRBJ2-7; DNA: TGCGCCAGCAGCCAAGGACGGATCATCGGGGACTACGAGCAGTACTTC; CDR3: CASSQGRIIGDYEQYF
D: .; V: TRBV19; size: .; J: TRBJ2-3; DNA: TGTGCCAGTAGTATAGTAGGGAGCACGCAGTATTTT; CDR3: CASSIVGSTQYF
D: TRBD1; V: TRBV30; size: .; J: TRBJ2-3; DNA: TGTGCCTGGAGTACTACAGGGGGCTTACGAGATACGCAGTATTTT; CDR3: CAWSTTGGLRDTQYF
D: TRBD2; V: TRBV11-3; size: .; J: TRBJ2-3; DNA: TGTGCCAGCAGCCCCACTAGCGCTAGCACAGATACGCAGTATTTT; CDR3: CASSPTSASTDTQYF
D: .; V: TRBV27; size: .; J: TRBJ2-7; DNA: TGTGCCAGCAGGTCCCGTCGTCAGGAGCAGTACTTC; CDR3: CASRSRRQEQYF
D: TRBD1; V: TRBV6-6; size: .; J: TRBJ2-2; DNA: TGTGCCAGCAACCCCCGGGACAGGGGGATCACCGGGGAGCTGTTTTTT; CDR3: CASNPRDRGITGELFF
D: TRBD2; V: TRBV6-5; size: .; J: TRBJ2-1; DNA: TGTGCCAGCAGTAGAGCGGGACTCTCCTACAATGAGCAGTTCTTC; CDR3: CASSRAGLSYNEQFF
D: TRBD2; V: TRBV5-1; size: .; J: TRBJ2-3; DNA: TGCGCCAGCAGCGTCTCTAGCGGGAGCCCAGATACGCAGTATTTT; CDR3: CASSVSSGSPDTQYF
D: .; V: TRBV5-1; size: many; J: TRBJ1-4; DNA: TGCGCCAGCAGCTTGGACGTGTCCCGGAGTGAAAAACTGTTTTTT; CDR3: CASSLDVSRSEKLFF
D: .; V: TRBV7-2; size: .; J: TRBJ2-1; DNA: TGTGCCAGCAGCTTAAGGGCGGGATACTCGATATATGAGCAGTTCTTC; CDR3: CASSLRAGYSIYEQFF
D: TRBD1; V: TRBV5-1; size: .; J: TRBJ1-1; DNA: TGCGCCAGCAGCTTGGGAGAGACAGGGGTTAATGAAGCTTTCTTT; CDR3: CASSLGETGVNEAFF
D: .; V: TRBV11-3; size: .; J: TRBJ2-3; DNA: TGTGCCAGCAGCTCTATCCTAGCGACAGATACGCAGTATTTT; CDR3: CASSSILATDTQYF
D: TRBD1; V: TRBV2; size: once; J: TRBJ2-7; DNA: TGTGCCAGCAGTGAAGCGGGACAGGGGCCCTACGAGCAGTACTTC; CDR3: CASSEAGQGPYEQYF
D: .; V: TRBV18; size: .; J: TRBJ2-5; DNA: TGTGCCAGCTCACCGACAGAAGCTCGGGAGACCCAGTACTTC; CDR3: CASSPTEARETQYF
D: .; V: TRBV2; size: .; J: TRBJ2-1; DNA: TGTGCCAGCAGTCAACAGGGTAATGAGCAGTTCTTC; CDR3: CASSQQGNEQFF
D: .; V: TRBV12-5; size: once; J: TRBJ1-3; DNA: TGTGCTAGTGGACTTGCAAGTTCTGGAAACACCATATATTTT; CDR3: CASGLASSGNTIYF
D: TRBD1; V: TRBV19; size: .; J: TRBJ1-5; DNA: TGTGCCAGTAGTATATCCCCGGGGACAGCCTATAGCAATCAGCCCCAGCATTTT; CDR3: CASSISPGTAYSNQPQHF
D: .; V: TRBV6-5; size: .; J: TRBJ1-1; DNA: TGTGCCAGCAGTTACGCAGAACCTAACACTGAAGCTTTCTTT; CDR3: CASSYAEPNTEAFF
D: .; V: TRBV24-1; size: .; J: TRBJ1-2; DNA: TGTGCCACCAGTAACAGGGACTATGGCTACACCTTC; CDR3: CATSNRDYGYTF
D: TRBD2; V: TRBV19; size: once; J: TRBJ2-7; DNA: TGTGCCAGTAGCCAAACCGGGACTACCTACGAGCAGTACTTC; CDR3: CASSQTGTTYEQYF
D: .; V: TRBV6-5; size: .; J: TRBJ1-1; DNA: TGTGCCAGCATCCCCTATGGGGGCAGCACTGAAGCTTTCTTT; CDR3: CASIPYGGSTEAFF
D: TRBD2; V: TRBV6-5; size: .; J: TRBJ2-2; DNA: TGTGCCACGGGACTAGCGGGAGTGAGCACCGGGGAGCTGTTTTTT; CDR3: CATGLAGVSTGELFF
D: .; V: TRBV27; size: .; J: TRBJ2-2; DNA: TGTGCCAGCAGTTTCCGGAGACTTGGCACCGGGGAGCTGTTTTTT; CDR3: CASSFRRLGTGELFF
D: .; V: TRBV19; size: .; J: TRBJ2-7; DNA: TGTGCCAGTAGTACAGACAGAGGAAGAGAAGACGAGCAGTACTTC; CDR3: CASSTDRGREDEQYF
D: TRBD1; V: TRBV7-2; size: once; J: TRBJ2-2; DNA: TGTGCCAGCAGCAACAGGGGTGTGGACACCGGGGAGCTGTTTTTT; CDR3: CASSNRGVDTGELFF
D: .; V: TRBV7-8; size: once; J: TRBJ1-5; DNA: TGTGCCAGCAGCTTACAGTCGCGGCTCAGCAATCAGCCCCAGCATTTT; CDR3: CASSLQSRLSNQPQHF
D: .; V: TRBV29-1; size: .; J: TRBJ2-5; DNA: TGCAGCGCAAAGCCCGGCGGTGAAGAGACCCAGTACTTC; CDR3: CSAKPGGEETQYF
D: TRBD1; V: TRBV5-6; size: .; J: TRBJ2-1; DNA: TGTGCCAGCAGCTGGGGACAGGGGTTTGTCAATGAGCAGTTCTTC; CDR3: CASSWGQGFVNEQFF